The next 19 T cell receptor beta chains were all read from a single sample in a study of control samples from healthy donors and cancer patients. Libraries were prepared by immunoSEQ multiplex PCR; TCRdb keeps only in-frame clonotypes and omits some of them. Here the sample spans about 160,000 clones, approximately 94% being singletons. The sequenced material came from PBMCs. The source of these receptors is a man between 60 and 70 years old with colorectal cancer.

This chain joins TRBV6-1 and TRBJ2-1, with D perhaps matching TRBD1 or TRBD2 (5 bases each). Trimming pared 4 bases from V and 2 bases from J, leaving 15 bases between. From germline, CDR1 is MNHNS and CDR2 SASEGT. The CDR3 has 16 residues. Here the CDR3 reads CASSAGTHGTYNEQFF. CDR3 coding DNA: TGTGCCAGCAGTGCTGGGACCCATGGGACCTACAATGAGCAGTTCTTC.

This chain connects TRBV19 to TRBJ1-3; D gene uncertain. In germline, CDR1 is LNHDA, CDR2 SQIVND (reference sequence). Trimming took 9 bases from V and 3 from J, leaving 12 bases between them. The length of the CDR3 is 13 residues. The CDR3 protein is CASASNRGNTIYF. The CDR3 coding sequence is TGTGCCAGCGCCAGTAATCGTGGAAACACCATATATTTT.

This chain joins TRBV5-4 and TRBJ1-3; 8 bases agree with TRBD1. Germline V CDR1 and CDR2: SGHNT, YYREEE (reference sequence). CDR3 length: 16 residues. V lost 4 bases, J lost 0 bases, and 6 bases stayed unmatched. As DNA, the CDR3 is TGTGCCAGCAGCCCAAGACAGGGGTACTCTGGAAACACCATATATTTT. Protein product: CASSPRQGYSGNTIYF.

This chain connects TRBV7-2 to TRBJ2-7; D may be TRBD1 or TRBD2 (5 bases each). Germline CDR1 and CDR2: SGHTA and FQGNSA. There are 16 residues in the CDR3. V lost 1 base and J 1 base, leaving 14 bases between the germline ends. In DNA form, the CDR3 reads TGTGCCAGCAGCTTAGGCAGGGCCAGGGAGTCCTACGAGCAGTACTTC. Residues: CASSLGRARESYEQYF. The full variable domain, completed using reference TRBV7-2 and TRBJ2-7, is GAGVSQSPSNKVTEKGKDVELRCDPISGHTALYWYRQSLGQGLEFLIYFQGNSAPDKSGLPSDRFSAERTGGSVSTLTIQRTQQEDSAVYLCASSLGRARESYEQYFGPGTRLTVT.

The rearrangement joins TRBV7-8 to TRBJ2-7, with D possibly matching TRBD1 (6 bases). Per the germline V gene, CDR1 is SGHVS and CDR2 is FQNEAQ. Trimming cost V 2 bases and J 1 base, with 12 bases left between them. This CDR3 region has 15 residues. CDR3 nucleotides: TGTGCCAGCAGCTTATCCGGGACAACTTCCTACGAGCAGTACTTC. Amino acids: CASSLSGTTSYEQYF. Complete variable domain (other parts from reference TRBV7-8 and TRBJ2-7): GAGVSQSPRYKVAKRGQDVALRCDPISGHVSLFWYQQALGQGPEFLTYFQNEAQLDKSGLPSDRFFAERPEGSVSTLKIQRTQQEDSAVYLCASSLSGTTSYEQYFGPGTRLTVT.

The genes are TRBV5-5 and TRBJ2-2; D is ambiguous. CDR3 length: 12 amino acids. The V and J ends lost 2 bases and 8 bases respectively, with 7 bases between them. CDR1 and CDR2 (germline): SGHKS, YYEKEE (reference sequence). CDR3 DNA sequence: TGTGCCAGCAGCTTCGGAAATGGGGAGCTGTTTTTT. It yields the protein CASSFGNGELFF.

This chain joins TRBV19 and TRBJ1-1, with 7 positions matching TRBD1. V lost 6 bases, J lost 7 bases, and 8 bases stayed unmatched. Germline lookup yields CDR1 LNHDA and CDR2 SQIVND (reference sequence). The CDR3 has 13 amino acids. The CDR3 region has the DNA TGTGCCAGTAGGGAGCAGGGGGTTGATGAAGCTTTCTTT. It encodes CASREQGVDEAFF.

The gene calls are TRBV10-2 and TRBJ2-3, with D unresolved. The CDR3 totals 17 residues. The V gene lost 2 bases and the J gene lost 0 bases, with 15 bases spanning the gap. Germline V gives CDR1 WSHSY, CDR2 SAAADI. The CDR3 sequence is CASSEPLGPASTDTQYF. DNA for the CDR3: TGCGCCAGCAGTGAGCCCCTCGGGCCAGCGAGCACAGATACGCAGTATTTT.

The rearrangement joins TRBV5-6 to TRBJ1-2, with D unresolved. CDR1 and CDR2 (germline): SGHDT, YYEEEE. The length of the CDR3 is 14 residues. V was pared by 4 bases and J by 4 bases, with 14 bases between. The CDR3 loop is CASSRINEGYGYTF. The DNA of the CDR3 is TGTGCCAGCAGCCGTATAAACGAGGGCTATGGCTACACCTTC.

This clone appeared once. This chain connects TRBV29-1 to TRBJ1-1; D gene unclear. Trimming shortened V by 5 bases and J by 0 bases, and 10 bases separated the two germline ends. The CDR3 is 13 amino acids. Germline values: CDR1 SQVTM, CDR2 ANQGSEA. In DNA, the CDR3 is TGCAGCGTTTGTCAGACGGTGAACACTGAAGCTTTCTTT. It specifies CSVCQTVNTEAFF.

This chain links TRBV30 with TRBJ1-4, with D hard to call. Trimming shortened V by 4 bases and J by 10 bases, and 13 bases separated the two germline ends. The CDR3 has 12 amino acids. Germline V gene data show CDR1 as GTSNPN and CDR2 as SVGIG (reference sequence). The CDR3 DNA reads TGTGCCTGGAACGGACGTGGCGGAAAACTGTTTTTT. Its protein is CAWNGRGGKLFF.

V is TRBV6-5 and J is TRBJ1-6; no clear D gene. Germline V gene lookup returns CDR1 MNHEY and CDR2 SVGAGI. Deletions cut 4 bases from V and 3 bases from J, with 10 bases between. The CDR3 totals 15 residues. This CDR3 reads CASSSSRNYNSPLHF. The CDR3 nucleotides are TGTGCCAGCAGTTCCAGCCGCAACTATAATTCACCCCTCCACTTT.

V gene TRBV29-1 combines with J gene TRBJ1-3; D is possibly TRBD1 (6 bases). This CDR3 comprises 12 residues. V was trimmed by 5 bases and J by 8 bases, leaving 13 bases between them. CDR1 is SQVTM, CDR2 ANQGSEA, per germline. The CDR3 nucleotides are TGCAGCGTTCTCGGGGGGGCTGACACCATATATTTT. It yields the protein CSVLGGADTIYF.

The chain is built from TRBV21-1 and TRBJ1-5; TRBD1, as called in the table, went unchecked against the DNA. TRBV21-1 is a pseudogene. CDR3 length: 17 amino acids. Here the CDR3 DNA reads TGTGCCAGCAGCAAAGCGCAAGGGACAGGGGAAGGTCAGCCCCAGCATTTT. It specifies CASSKAQGTGEGQPQHF.

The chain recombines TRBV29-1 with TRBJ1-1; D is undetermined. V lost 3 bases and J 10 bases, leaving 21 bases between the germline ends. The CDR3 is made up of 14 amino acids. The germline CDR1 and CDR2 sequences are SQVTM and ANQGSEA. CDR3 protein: CSVEEPSAGPRAFF. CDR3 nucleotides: TGCAGCGTTGAGGAACCGAGCGCAGGCCCTCGAGCTTTCTTT.

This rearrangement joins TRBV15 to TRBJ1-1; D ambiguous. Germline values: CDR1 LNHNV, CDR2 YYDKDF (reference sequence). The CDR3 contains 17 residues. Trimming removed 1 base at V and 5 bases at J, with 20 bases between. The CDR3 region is CATSRVIYGTLGTEAFF. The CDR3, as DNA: TGTGCCACCAGCAGAGTAATTTACGGAACGTTGGGGACTGAAGCTTTCTTT.

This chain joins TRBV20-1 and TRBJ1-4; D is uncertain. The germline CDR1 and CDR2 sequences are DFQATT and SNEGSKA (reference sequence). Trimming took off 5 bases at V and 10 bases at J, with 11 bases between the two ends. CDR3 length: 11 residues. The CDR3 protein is CSAGRNRKLFF. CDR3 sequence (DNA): TGCAGTGCTGGGCGGAACCGAAAACTGTTTTTT.

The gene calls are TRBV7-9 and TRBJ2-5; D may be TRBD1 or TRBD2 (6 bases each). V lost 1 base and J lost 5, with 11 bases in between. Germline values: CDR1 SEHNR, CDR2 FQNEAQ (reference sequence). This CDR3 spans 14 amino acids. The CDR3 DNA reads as TGTGCCAGCAGCTTAGGGGGGGCCGACGAGACCCAGTACTTC. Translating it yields CASSLGGADETQYF.

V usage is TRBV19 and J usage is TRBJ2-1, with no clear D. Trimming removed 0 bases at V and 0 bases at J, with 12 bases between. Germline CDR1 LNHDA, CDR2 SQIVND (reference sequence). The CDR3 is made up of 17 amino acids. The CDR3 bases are TGTGCCAGTAGTATAGATGTTCGCTTCCGCTCCTACAATGAGCAGTTCTTC. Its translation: CASSIDVRFRSYNEQFF.